The 2 T cell receptor beta chains in this list originate from one sample, sequenced in a study of shared clonotypes between healthy human individuals (dated by TCRdb to 2019 to 2021). Libraries were made using the immunoSEQ multiplex PCR assay. What TCRdb holds here is the immuneACCESS table cut down to in-frame rearrangements. Part of the clones is not present; checked against another copy, under half of the missing clones reflect an unresolved V gene, and the others are unexplained. This sample is represented by some 2,500,000 clones; approximately 93% of them were singletons. The ten largest clones add up to roughly 0.36% of the sample. Sequences were obtained from naive CD4+ T cells from PBMCs. The sample's cell subset or site, from its label and the paper: CD45RA+ positively selected. Receptor source: a man aged 18-30 years in good health. Some clones in this sample may be carry-over from other donors' samples.

This rearrangement joins TRBV5-5 to TRBJ1-5; D is unresolved. This CDR3 region has 13 residues. V was shortened by 0 bases and J by 5 bases, with 6 bases between the two germline ends. Germline V CDR1 and CDR2: SGHKS, YYEKEE (reference sequence). CDR3 sequence reads: CASSLVRDQPQHF. DNA of the CDR3: TGTGCCAGCAGCTTGGTTAGGGATCAGCCCCAGCATTTT.

Comments on this clone: Other nucleotide sequences in the sample specify the same CDR3. J is TRBJ2-6 and V is TRBV5-4, with a possible D match to TRBD2 (6 bases). V shed 1 base and J shed 2 bases, with 7 bases lying between them. The CDR3 contains 15 residues. Germline V gene sequence: CDR1 SGHNT, CDR2 YYREEE (reference sequence). The DNA for the CDR3 is TGTGCCAGCAGCTTGTCGGGGGCTGGGGCCAACGTCCTGACTTTC. Protein product: CASSLSGAGANVLTF. The complete variable domain, with remaining parts taken from reference TRBV5-4 and TRBJ2-6, reads ETGVTQSPTHLIKTRGQQVTLRCSSQSGHNTVSWYQQALGQGPQFIFQYYREEENGRGNFPPRFSGLQFPNYSSELNVNALELDDSALYLCASSLSGAGANVLTFGAGSRLTVL.